This passage covers 7 T cell receptor beta chains from one sample sequenced in a study of vaccination and CD4 T cells after COVID-19. No antigen has been assigned to these receptors. Treatment given: roughly 11-day PBMC culture with coronavirus spike peptide pools or control peptides (ViraFEST assay). Sequencing of DNA taken from cultured CD4+ T cells relied on the Oncomine TCR Beta short-read assay. TCRdb processed the PCR reads anew with MiXCR; each CDR3 protein has one entry. Of some 17,000 distinct CDR3 sequences listed, 43% were seen once; the top ten hold 6.5%. The specimen was CD4+ T cells from blood, cultured in vitro, collected after SARS-CoV-2 vaccination. These receptor sequences come from a human donor who had recovered from COVID-19.

This clonotype turned up a few times. The V call is TRBV7-3, the J call TRBJ2-3; a weak D match, TRBD2 (5 bases). The CDR3 length is 13 residues. Germline values: CDR1 SGHTA, CDR2 FQGTGA. Trimming stripped 5 bases from V and 4 bases from J, with 10 bases between. CDR3 residues: CASSVLAADTQYF. The DNA for the CDR3 is TGTGCCAGCAGCGTCCTAGCTGCAGATACGCAGTATTTT.

The chain has TRBV9 and TRBJ2-5; perhaps D is TRBD1 or TRBD2 (5 bases each). Germline CDR1 and CDR2: SGDLS and YYNGEE. Trimming took off 1 base at V and 5 bases at J, with 9 bases between the two ends. CDR3 length: 13 residues. The CDR3, as DNA: TGTGCCAGCAGCGTATCCTGGGGGGAGACCCAGTACTTC. Amino acid sequence: CASSVSWGETQYF.

This clonotype has only a few counts. The chain combines TRBV6-1 with TRBJ1-5, with TRBD1 matching over 10 bases. The germline V gene has CDR1 MNHNS and CDR2 SASEGT. The CDR3 consists of 17 residues. With 6 bases clipped from V and 7 bases from J, the junction kept 15 bases outside the gene matches. CDR3 residues: CASRKFEGTGVGQPQHF. The CDR3 nucleotides read TGTGCCAGCAGGAAGTTCGAAGGGACAGGGGTCGGACAGCCCCAGCATTTT.

The chain joins TRBV11-2 to TRBJ1-6; weak D call: TRBD1 (5 bases). This CDR3 has 15 residues. Between the trimmed V and J ends, which lost 2 bases and 5 bases, there was a span of 10 bases. The germline CDR1 and CDR2 sequences are SGHAT and FQNNGV. CDR3 sequence: CASSLRGRNNSPLHF. As DNA, the CDR3 is TGTGCCAGCAGCTTAAGGGGAAGGAATAATTCACCCCTCCACTTT.

In DNA, the CDR3 is TGTGCCAGTAAACCCCCCTTCCGGGGACCCTATGGCTACACCTTC. It translates to CASKPPFRGPYGYTF. The J gene is TRBJ1-2, the V gene TRBV19; maybe TRBD1 (5 bases). Germline V gives CDR1 LNHDA, CDR2 SQIVND (reference sequence). V dropped 7 bases and J dropped 4 bases, with 19 bases sitting between them. The CDR3 is made up of 15 amino acids.

This clonotype was seen more than once but under ten times. The rearrangement links TRBV24-1 to TRBJ2-7, with TRBD1 identical over 9 bases. V shed 3 bases and J 5 bases; nucleotides not matched to a gene: 4. The CDR3 has 14 amino acids. In germline, CDR1 is KGHDR, CDR2 SFDVKD. CDR3 sequence: CATSDPGQGDEQYF. The CDR3 DNA follows: TGTGCCACCAGTGATCCGGGACAGGGCGACGAGCAGTACTTC.

The chain has TRBV2 and TRBJ2-1, with 7 positions matching TRBD1. The CDR3 has 14 amino acids. The germline CDR1 and CDR2 sequences are SNHLY and FYNNEI. V was pared by 5 bases and J by 5 bases, with 6 bases of the junction left unmatched. Written as DNA, the CDR3 is TGTGCCAGCAGTAACAGGGGTGTCAACAATGAGCAGTTCTTC. As protein: CASSNRGVNNEQFF.